Shown below are 24 T cell receptor beta chains from a single sample sequenced in a study of shared clonotypes between healthy human individuals. TCRdb's copy holds only in-frame clones and misses some; the assay was immunoSEQ multiplex PCR. The repertoire holds some 1,900,000 clones, approximately 94% seen once, with roughly 1.2% in the top ten. As defined, naive CD8 cells were CD45RO-negative and positively selected for CCR7, with terminally differentiated effector memory CD45RA+ cells excluded. Sequences were obtained from naive CD8+ T cells sorted from blood. The receptors originated from a man younger than 35 in good health.

Of note for this clone: Additional DNA sequences in this sample encode the identical CDR3. The rearrangement joins TRBV4-1 to TRBJ2-7; 8 positions agree with TRBD2. CDR3 length: 15 residues. J was trimmed by 2 bases and V by 1 base; bases with no gene match: 4. Germline lookup yields CDR1 MGHRA and CDR2 YSYEKL. The chain's CDR3 is CASSQVGGGTYEQYF. The CDR3 nucleotides are TGCGCCAGCAGCCAAGTCGGGGGGGGTACCTACGAGCAGTACTTC.

V and J are TRBV21-1 and TRBJ2-7. TRBV21-1 is labeled a pseudogene. This CDR3 has 12 amino acids. The CDR3: CATGGMNYEQYF. The CDR3 DNA reads as TGTGCCACCGGGGGCATGAACTACGAGCAGTACTTC.

This clone was detected once. The chain joins TRBV27 to TRBJ2-7; no reliable D call. Germline CDR1 is MNHEY and CDR2 is SMNVEV (reference sequence). Trimming removed 5 bases from V and 3 bases from J, with 11 bases in between. There are 13 residues in the CDR3. CDR3 nucleotide sequence: TGTGCCAGCAGTCCCATCGGCATCTACGAGCAGTACTTC. Amino acids: CASSPIGIYEQYF.

The J gene is TRBJ2-1, the V gene TRBV4-3, with unresolved D. Per the germline V gene, CDR1 is LGHNA and CDR2 is YSLEER. This CDR3 spans 13 amino acids. V lost 4 bases and J 8 bases, leaving 12 bases between the germline ends. CDR3 nucleotides: TGCGCCAGCAGCCCGATTAAGTTCGATGAGCAGTTCTTC. This translates into CASSPIKFDEQFF.

The chain couples TRBV28 to TRBJ2-3, with no clear D. This CDR3 has 13 residues. Per the germline V gene, CDR1 is MDHEN and CDR2 is SYDVKM. Trimming removed 8 bases from V and 0 bases from J, with 9 bases in between. CDR3: CASGYRSTDTQYF. The CDR3 nucleotides are TGTGCCAGCGGGTACAGAAGCACAGATACGCAGTATTTT. Full variable domain (outside the CDR3, taken from reference TRBV28 and TRBJ2-3): DVKVTQSSRYLVKRTGEKVFLECVQDMDHENMFWYRQDPGLGLRLIYFSYDVKMKEKGDIPEGYSVSREKKERFSLILESASTNQTSMYLCASGYRSTDTQYFGPGTRLTVL.

The CDR3 DNA is TGTGCCAGCAGTTTACTCAGGGGTTCAGATACGCAGTATTTT. Its protein is CASSLLRGSDTQYF. V and J are TRBV27 and TRBJ2-3; maybe TRBD1 (6 bases). This CDR3 spans 14 amino acids. V was pared by 2 bases and J by 4 bases, with 10 bases between. Germline CDR1 and CDR2: MNHEY and SMNVEV (reference sequence).

This rearrangement joins TRBV5-6 to TRBJ1-1; maybe TRBD1 (5 bases). V was trimmed by 4 bases and J by 2 bases, leaving 15 bases between them. This CDR3 is built from 15 residues. Germline assignment: CDR1 SGHDT and CDR2 YYEEEE. The CDR3 sequence is CASSPLIWDNTEAFF. CDR3 bases: TGTGCCAGCAGCCCCCTCATCTGGGACAACACTGAAGCTTTCTTT.

This chain joins TRBV4-1 and TRBJ1-2; D may be TRBD1 (5 bases). Trimming removed 3 bases at V and 6 bases at J, with 11 bases between. Germline-derived CDR1 and CDR2 are MGHRA and YSYEKL. The CDR3 is made up of 13 amino acids. The CDR3 protein is CASSHAGEDGYTF. The CDR3 coding sequence is TGCGCCAGCAGCCACGCGGGGGAGGATGGCTACACCTTC.

The V call is TRBV27, the J call TRBJ2-7; TRBD1 matches 9 bases. In germline, CDR1 is MNHEY, CDR2 SMNVEV (reference sequence). The CDR3 contains 16 residues. J was trimmed by 5 bases and V by 3 bases; bases with no gene match: 11. The CDR3 is CASSLLKGQGFDEQYF. CDR3 nucleotides: TGTGCCAGCAGTTTGCTAAAGGGACAGGGTTTTGACGAGCAGTACTTC.

This clone appeared once. This rearrangement joins TRBV6-1 to TRBJ1-4; D gene uncertain. CDR1 is MNHNS, CDR2 SASEGT, per germline. The CDR3 runs to 14 residues. Trimming removed 5 bases from V and 0 bases from J, with 7 bases in between. The CDR3 sequence is CASSNFATNEKLFF. CDR3 nucleotide sequence: TGTGCCAGCAGTAATTTTGCAACTAATGAAAAACTGTTTTTT.

The rearrangement joins TRBV7-9 to TRBJ2-7; either TRBD1 or TRBD2 may fit D (5 bases each). The CDR3 is 15 residues long. The germline V gene encodes CDR1 SEHNR and CDR2 FQNEAQ (reference sequence). V was trimmed by 3 bases and J by 0 bases, leaving 12 bases between them. In DNA, the CDR3 is TGTGCCAGCAGCTTCGGGGCATCTTCCTCCTACGAGCAGTACTTC. Its protein product is CASSFGASSSYEQYF.

V is TRBV7-9 and J is TRBJ2-5; 7 bases line up with TRBD2. J lost 2 bases, V lost 2 bases, and 11 bases had no gene match. In germline, CDR1 is SEHNR, CDR2 FQNEAQ (reference sequence). The CDR3 runs 17 residues. Here the CDR3 DNA reads TGTGCCAGCAGCTTATTAGGAGGGCTAGCGGCTCAAGAGACCCAGTACTTC. This encodes CASSLLGGLAAQETQYF.

V is TRBV6-5 and J is TRBJ2-3, with no clear D. This CDR3 is 12 amino acids long. Trimming removed 4 bases at V and 6 bases at J, with 8 bases between. CDR1 is MNHEY and CDR2 is SVGAGI in the germline V gene. In DNA form, the CDR3 reads TGTGCCAGCAGTTCTCGTATTGATACGCAGTATTTT. This sequence encodes CASSSRIDTQYF.

This rearrangement joins TRBV19 to TRBJ2-7; 9 nucleotides line up with TRBD1. Germline CDR1 LNHDA, CDR2 SQIVND (reference sequence). This CDR3 is 14 amino acids long. V lost 3 bases to trimming and J lost 5 bases; unmatched junction nucleotides: 5. The CDR3 region has the DNA TGTGCCAGTAGTATTACAGGGGGCTTCGACGAGCAGTACTTC. This sequence encodes CASSITGGFDEQYF.

This clone showed up just a few times. The chain is built from TRBV7-2 and TRBJ2-7, with 9 bases fitting TRBD2. Losses at the gene ends were 1 base for V and 0 bases for J; bases not matched to a gene: 1. Germline V gene sequence: CDR1 SGHTA, CDR2 FQGNSA. This CDR3 contains 15 residues. As DNA, the CDR3 is TGTGCCAGCAGCTTAGATAGCGGGAGCTCCTACGAGCAGTACTTC. This sequence encodes CASSLDSGSSYEQYF.

J is TRBJ2-5 and V is TRBV6-5; TRBD2 matches 7 bases. The CDR3 totals 14 residues. V was pared by 7 bases and J by 2 bases, with 7 bases of the junction left unmatched. Per germline, CDR1 MNHEY and CDR2 SVGAGI. CDR3 residues: CASTPAGGQETQYF. The CDR3 coding sequence is TGTGCCAGCACTCCGGCCGGGGGGCAAGAGACCCAGTACTTC.

A remark on this clone: Additional DNA sequences in this sample encode the identical CDR3. This sequence joins TRBV5-4 and TRBJ2-7; 8 nucleotides agree with TRBD1. The CDR3 covers 14 residues. The junction had 0 bases not matched to a gene; V was cut back by 0 bases and J by 1 base. CDR1 is SGHNT, CDR2 YYREEE, per germline (reference sequence). The CDR3 spells CASSLDRGSYEQYF. The CDR3 coding sequence is TGTGCCAGCAGCTTGGACAGGGGGTCCTACGAGCAGTACTTC. Full variable domain (rest looked up from reference TRBV5-4 and TRBJ2-7): ETGVTQSPTHLIKTRGQQVTLRCSSQSGHNTVSWYQQALGQGPQFIFQYYREEENGRGNFPPRFSGLQFPNYSSELNVNALELDDSALYLCASSLDRGSYEQYFGPGTRLTVT.

V gene TRBV5-4 combines with J gene TRBJ2-7; TRBD1 is a possible D gene (6 bases). Looked up from germline, CDR1 is SGHNT and CDR2 is YYREEE (reference sequence). V was shortened by 1 base and J by 5 bases, with 16 bases between the two germline ends. The CDR3 has 15 residues. The CDR3 reads CASSLLGARSDEQYF. The CDR3 region has the DNA TGTGCCAGCAGCTTGCTGGGGGCCCGGTCCGACGAGCAGTACTTC.

The rearrangement uses TRBV6-4 and TRBJ1-5; D ambiguous. Trimming took 6 bases from V and 0 from J, leaving 21 bases between them. Germline V gene lookup returns CDR1 MRHNA and CDR2 SNTAGT. CDR3 length: 18 amino acids. DNA of the CDR3: TGTGCCAGCAGCATTAAGCTTGCCAGCATGAATAGCAATCAGCCCCAGCATTTT. Its translation: CASSIKLASMNSNQPQHF.

The chain links TRBV30 to TRBJ2-7, with 7 nucleotides matching TRBD1. The CDR3 contains 14 residues. The junction had 9 bases not matched to a gene; V was cut back by 2 bases and J by 5 bases. CDR1 is GTSNPN and CDR2 is SVGIG in the germline V gene (reference sequence). The CDR3 loop reads CAWSLGQTLNEQYF. The CDR3 DNA is TGTGCCTGGAGTTTGGGACAGACACTAAACGAGCAGTACTTC.

The chain carries TRBV6-5 and TRBJ1-4; D might be TRBD1 (5 bases). Germline CDR1 reads MNHEY; CDR2 reads SVGAGI. The CDR3 is made up of 15 amino acids. The V gene lost 2 bases and the J gene lost 0 bases, with 7 bases spanning the gap. CDR3 region: CASSYGTPTNEKLFF. DNA of the CDR3: TGTGCCAGCAGTTACGGGACTCCAACTAATGAAAAACTGTTTTTT.

The genes are TRBV5-1 and TRBJ1-1; D perhaps matches TRBD1 (5 bases). Germline CDR1 SGHRS, CDR2 YFSETQ. The V and J ends lost 4 bases and 5 bases respectively, with 24 bases between them. CDR3 length: 17 residues. The CDR3 sequence is CASSLQGLELMSTEAFF. Here the CDR3 DNA reads TGCGCCAGCAGCCTGCAGGGACTCGAACTTATGTCGACTGAAGCTTTCTTT.

CDR3 DNA: TGTGCCAGCAGCCCCAATCCCTCCTACGAGCAGTACTTC. This sequence encodes CASSPNPSYEQYF. The chain couples TRBV5-4 to TRBJ2-7; D is undetermined. CDR3 length: 13 amino acids. V was shortened by 4 bases and J by 0 bases, with 8 bases between the two germline ends. The germline V gene encodes CDR1 SGHNT and CDR2 YYREEE (reference sequence).

This chain uses TRBV27 with TRBJ1-6, with D possibly TRBD1 on 6 matching bases. Trimming took 7 bases from V and 6 from J, leaving 19 bases between them. CDR3 length: 16 residues. The germline V gene has CDR1 MNHEY and CDR2 SMNVEV (reference sequence). CDR3 nucleotide sequence: TGTGCCAGCACCCTTTGGCCAGGGGCCCCTAATTCACCCCTCCACTTT. Amino acids: CASTLWPGAPNSPLHF.